The rows below give T cell receptor beta chains drawn from one sample of a study of shared clonotypes between healthy human individuals. Method: immunoSEQ multiplex PCR; TCRdb's copy keeps in-frame clones and lacks some. The sample includes 2,500,000 or so clones, about nine tenths of them seen just once. Input material: naive CD4+ T cells from PBMCs. Receptors originate from a man younger than 35 in good health. Some clones in this sample may be carry-over from other donors' samples. The CDR3 runs from the conserved cysteine through the conserved F or W. The D gene is left open where the match is weak. Rows give clone size only sometimes, using once, few, many, or a class for an expanded clone.

cdr3_aa: CASSLTLNTEAFF
cdr3_nt: TGTGCCAGCAGCTTAACCTTGAACACTGAAGCTTTCTTT
d_call: .
j_call: TRBJ1-1
clone_size: few
v_call: TRBV7-3

cdr3_aa: CAFPSAGTSGTCGTDTQYF
cdr3_nt: TGTGCCTTCCCCTCGGCTGGGACTAGCGGGACGTGCGGCACAGATACGCAGTATTTT
d_call: TRBD2
j_call: TRBJ2-3
clone_size: once
v_call: TRBV9

cdr3_aa: CSVDRETQYF
cdr3_nt: TGCAGCGTTGATAGAGAGACCCAGTACTTC
d_call: .
j_call: TRBJ2-5
clone_size: .
v_call: TRBV29-1

cdr3_aa: CASSDMGAVTNEKLFF
cdr3_nt: TGTGCCAGCAGTGATATGGGTGCGGTAACTAATGAAAAACTGTTTTTT
d_call: .
j_call: TRBJ1-4
clone_size: few
v_call: TRBV6-1

cdr3_aa: CAGRTGFNYGYTF
cdr3_nt: TGTGCCGGTCGGACAGGGTTTAACTATGGCTACACCTTC
d_call: TRBD1
j_call: TRBJ1-2
clone_size: .
v_call: TRBV6-1

cdr3_aa: CASRRSDRNTGELFF
cdr3_nt: TGTGCCAGCAGACGATCGGACAGGAACACCGGGGAGCTGTTTTTT
d_call: .
j_call: TRBJ2-2
clone_size: .
v_call: TRBV2

cdr3_aa: CASSPQAGTGVYNEQFF
cdr3_nt: TGTGCCAGCAGCCCCCAAGCTGGGACAGGGGTATACAATGAGCAGTTCTTC
d_call: TRBD1
j_call: TRBJ2-1
clone_size: .
v_call: TRBV7-2

cdr3_aa: CASSKTGTGGRGYTF
cdr3_nt: TGTGCCAGCAGTAAAACCGGGACAGGGGGCCGTGGCTACACCTTC
d_call: TRBD1
j_call: TRBJ1-2
clone_size: .
v_call: TRBV6-5

cdr3_aa: CASSTGLGSGANVLTF
cdr3_nt: TGCGCCAGCAGCACGGGACTGGGCTCTGGGGCCAACGTCCTGACTTTC
d_call: .
j_call: TRBJ2-6
clone_size: .
v_call: TRBV5-1

cdr3_aa: CASSPDRGVAEAFF
cdr3_nt: TGCGCCAGCAGCCCGGACAGGGGAGTCGCTGAAGCTTTCTTT
d_call: TRBD1
j_call: TRBJ1-1
clone_size: .
v_call: TRBV5-1

cdr3_aa: CASSLDAGTTGLDGYTF
cdr3_nt: TGTGCCAGCAGTTTAGATGCCGGTACGACAGGGTTGGATGGCTACACCTTC
d_call: TRBD1
j_call: TRBJ1-2
clone_size: .
v_call: TRBV28

cdr3_aa: CASSSGQSTYEQYF
cdr3_nt: TGTGCCAGCAGCTCGGGACAGTCAACCTACGAGCAGTACTTC
d_call: TRBD1
j_call: TRBJ2-7
clone_size: .
v_call: TRBV28

cdr3_aa: CASSLARDTEAFF
cdr3_nt: TGTGCCAGCAGTTTGGCCAGGGACACTGAAGCTTTCTTT
d_call: .
j_call: TRBJ1-1
clone_size: .
v_call: TRBV28

cdr3_aa: CASSNNGQAEAFF
cdr3_nt: TGTGCCAGCAGTAACAACGGACAAGCTGAAGCTTTCTTT
d_call: .
j_call: TRBJ1-1
clone_size: .
v_call: TRBV6-5

cdr3_aa: CASSDSGLGHNEQFF
cdr3_nt: TGTGCCAGCAGTGACTCGGGTCTCGGACACAATGAGCAGTTCTTC
d_call: .
j_call: TRBJ2-1
clone_size: .
v_call: TRBV6-4

cdr3_aa: CASTSGGFRPSEAFF
cdr3_nt: TGTGCCAGCACCTCGGGGGGATTTCGACCTTCTGAAGCTTTCTTT
d_call: .
j_call: TRBJ1-1
clone_size: .
v_call: TRBV7-8

cdr3_aa: CASSPSVVAGYNEQFF
cdr3_nt: TGTGCCAGTAGTCCTTCGGTGGTAGCGGGATACAATGAGCAGTTCTTC
d_call: TRBD2
j_call: TRBJ2-1
clone_size: .
v_call: TRBV19

cdr3_aa: CASSSPGQAPYEQYF
cdr3_nt: TGTGCCAGCAGCTCCCCTGGACAGGCCCCCTACGAGCAGTACTTC
d_call: TRBD1
j_call: TRBJ2-7
clone_size: .
v_call: TRBV7-2

cdr3_aa: CASSSGRAGAGELFF
cdr3_nt: TGCGCCAGCAGCTCTGGCAGGGCCGGGGCCGGGGAGCTGTTTTTT
d_call: .
j_call: TRBJ2-2
clone_size: .
v_call: TRBV5-1

cdr3_aa: CASSRYEQYF
cdr3_nt: TGTGCCAGCAGCCGATACGAGCAGTACTTC
d_call: .
j_call: TRBJ2-7
clone_size: few
v_call: TRBV21-1

cdr3_aa: CASSGRWNTEAFF
cdr3_nt: TGTGCCAGCAGTGGACGGTGGAACACTGAAGCTTTCTTT
d_call: .
j_call: TRBJ1-1
clone_size: few
v_call: TRBV6-1

cdr3_aa: CASSLASPGGEQYF
cdr3_nt: TGTGCCAGCAGCTTAGCGTCCCCGGGGGGCGAGCAGTACTTC
d_call: TRBD2
j_call: TRBJ2-7
clone_size: .
v_call: TRBV7-2

cdr3_aa: CAISESGVGEGEQYF
cdr3_nt: TGTGCCATCAGTGAGTCGGGGGTAGGGGAGGGCGAGCAGTACTTC
d_call: TRBD2
j_call: TRBJ2-7
clone_size: .
v_call: TRBV10-3

cdr3_aa: CATSRDQGQGFGYTF
cdr3_nt: TGTGCCACCAGCAGAGATCAGGGACAGGGGTTCGGCTACACCTTC
d_call: TRBD1
j_call: TRBJ1-2
clone_size: .
v_call: TRBV15

cdr3_aa: CASSISGASGTF
cdr3_nt: TGTGCCAGTAGTATTAGCGGGGCCTCGGGCACCTTC
d_call: .
j_call: TRBJ1-2
clone_size: .
v_call: TRBV19

cdr3_aa: CASSPRTGNQPQHF
cdr3_nt: TGTGCCAGCAGCCCACGGACAGGGAATCAGCCCCAGCATTTT
d_call: TRBD1
j_call: TRBJ1-5
clone_size: .
v_call: TRBV7-2

cdr3_aa: CASSPPSAGYYGYTF
cdr3_nt: TGTGCCAGCTCACCACCGTCGGCAGGGTACTATGGCTACACCTTC
d_call: .
j_call: TRBJ1-2
clone_size: .
v_call: TRBV18

cdr3_aa: CASRRTKGDEQYF
cdr3_nt: TGTGCCAGCAGAAGGACGAAGGGGGACGAGCAGTACTTC
d_call: .
j_call: TRBJ2-7
clone_size: .
v_call: TRBV6-5

cdr3_aa: CASSLARNTEAFF
cdr3_nt: TGCGCCAGCAGCTTGGCTAGAAACACTGAAGCTTTCTTT
d_call: .
j_call: TRBJ1-1
clone_size: few
v_call: TRBV5-1

cdr3_aa: CASSLIGGNRGSLGYTF
cdr3_nt: TGTGCCAGCAGCTTGATTGGGGGGAACAGGGGTTCCCTGGGCTACACCTTC
d_call: TRBD1
j_call: TRBJ1-2
clone_size: once
v_call: TRBV5-6

cdr3_aa: CASSSGLAGGVYEQYF
cdr3_nt: TGTGCCAGCAGCTCGGGACTAGCGGGAGGTGTCTACGAGCAGTACTTC
d_call: TRBD2
j_call: TRBJ2-7
clone_size: .
v_call: TRBV7-9

cdr3_aa: CASSLFSSQARNTIYF
cdr3_nt: TGTGCCAGCAGCTTATTTTCAAGTCAGGCTCGAAACACCATATATTTT
d_call: .
j_call: TRBJ1-3
clone_size: .
v_call: TRBV7-6

cdr3_aa: CASSSRTSGIIYEQYF
cdr3_nt: TGTGCCAGCAGCTCAAGGACTAGCGGGATTATCTACGAGCAGTACTTC
d_call: TRBD2
j_call: TRBJ2-7
clone_size: .
v_call: TRBV5-5

cdr3_aa: CASSPDSYTQYF
cdr3_nt: TGTGCCAGCAGCCCGGACTCATATACGCAGTATTTT
d_call: .
j_call: TRBJ2-3
clone_size: .
v_call: TRBV7-9

cdr3_aa: CASSLGSDRAGANVLTF
cdr3_nt: TGTGCCAGCAGCTTGGGTTCTGACAGGGCTGGGGCCAACGTCCTGACTTTC
d_call: TRBD1
j_call: TRBJ2-6
clone_size: .
v_call: TRBV5-6

cdr3_aa: CASSPGTPHQRLNGYTF
cdr3_nt: TGTGCCAGCAGCCCAGGGACACCACACCAGCGCCTCAATGGCTACACCTTC
d_call: .
j_call: TRBJ1-2
clone_size: .
v_call: TRBV14

cdr3_aa: CASSQLVSATKNTGELFF
cdr3_nt: TGTGCCAGCAGCCAGCTTGTTAGCGCGACCAAGAACACCGGGGAGCTGTTTTTT
d_call: .
j_call: TRBJ2-2
clone_size: once
v_call: TRBV7-9

cdr3_aa: CASSRDFYNEQFF
cdr3_nt: TGTGCCAGCAGCCGGGACTTCTACAATGAGCAGTTCTTC
d_call: .
j_call: TRBJ2-1
clone_size: .
v_call: TRBV7-2

cdr3_aa: CASSLVGTAYNEQFF
cdr3_nt: TGTGCCAGCAGCTTAGTTGGGACTGCCTACAATGAGCAGTTCTTC
d_call: .
j_call: TRBJ2-1
clone_size: .
v_call: TRBV11-3

cdr3_aa: CASSSKQGFNAEAFF
cdr3_nt: TGTGCCAGCAGCTCAAAACAGGGCTTCAACGCTGAAGCTTTCTTT
d_call: .
j_call: TRBJ1-1
clone_size: .
v_call: TRBV7-3

cdr3_aa: CASSQDWGGAFF
cdr3_nt: TGTGCCAGCAGCCAAGATTGGGGGGGGGCTTTCTTT
d_call: .
j_call: TRBJ1-1
clone_size: .
v_call: TRBV14